A single sample is the source of the 7 T cell receptor beta chains below, sequenced in a study of CD8+CD57+ T cells in acquired aplastic anemia. TCR beta VDJ combinations and CDR3 sequences were profiled from genomic DNA. TCRdb passed the reads through MiXCR, listing each CDR3 protein once. The sample consists of a few hundred thousand distinct CDR3 sequences, 65% to 75% of them appearing once. Sequencing input: sorted CD4+, CD8+, or CD8+CD57+ T cells (not recorded which) from PBMCs. These receptors all come from a human donor in good health, serving as a control.

The chain joins TRBV11-3 to TRBJ1-6, with D uncertain. Germline CDR1 SGHNT, CDR2 YENEEA. Between the trimmed V and J ends, which lost 5 bases and 5 bases, there was a span of 10 bases. The CDR3 contains 14 residues. CDR3 loop: CASSADTNNSPLHF. CDR3 bases: TGTGCCAGCAGCGCAGATACAAATAATTCACCCCTCCACTTT.

This clonotype was seen ten or more times. The chain is built from TRBV5-4 and TRBJ2-5; D might be TRBD2 (5 bases). This CDR3 is 14 amino acids long. The V gene's germline CDR1 is SGHNT and CDR2 YYREEE (reference sequence). Trimming took off 3 bases at V and 1 base at J, with 10 bases between the two ends. Here the CDR3 DNA reads TGTGCCAGCAGCTCCCCCGGGGTCCAAGAGACCCAGTACTTC. This translates into CASSSPGVQETQYF.

The chain is built from TRBV2 and TRBJ1-5; D possibly corresponds to TRBD1 (5 bases). Trimming left V 6 bases short and J 10 bases short, with 22 bases between. Germline V gene sequence: CDR1 SNHLY, CDR2 FYNNEI. There are 15 residues in the CDR3. CDR3 loop: CASSFTTGPCHPQHF. The DNA of the CDR3 is TGTGCCAGCAGCTTTACAACAGGCCCTTGCCACCCCCAGCATTTT. The full variable domain, in which reference TRBV2 and TRBJ1-5 provide the parts outside the CDR3, is EPEVTQTPSHQVTQMGQEVILRCVPISNHLYFYWYRQILGQKVEFLVSFYNNEISEKSEIFDDQFSVERPDGSNFTLKIRSTKLEDSAMYFCASSFTTGPCHPQHFGDGTRLSIL.

On this clonotype: One end of the junction fails to match germline, which may point to a read error. V gene TRBV7-2 combines with J gene TRBJ1-4; possible D gene TRBD1, 5 bases. Germline V gene lookup returns CDR1 SGHTA and CDR2 FQGNSA. This CDR3 has 14 residues. CDR3 protein: CASTFDRTNEKLIF. Written as DNA, the CDR3 is TGTGCCAGCACCTTTGACAGAACGAATGAAAAACTGATTTTT.

This clonotype has a single count. This could be a read error, since a much larger clone is one nucleotide away. This chain joins TRBV6-2 or TRBV6-3 and TRBJ2-5, with TRBD2 matching 7 bases. The CDR3 totals 16 residues. With 6 bases clipped from V and 0 bases from J, the junction kept 10 bases outside the gene matches. The germline gives CDR1 MNHEY, CDR2 SVGEGT. The chain's CDR3 is CASSPGLDRNQETQYF. The DNA of the CDR3 is TGTGCCAGCAGCCCAGGACTAGATCGCAACCAAGAGACCCAGTACTTC.

The chain uses TRBV20-1 and TRBJ2-7; unclear D gene. Germline V lookup: CDR1 DFQATT, CDR2 SNEGSKA (reference sequence). V was pared by 0 bases and J by 6 bases, with 12 bases between. The CDR3 length is 13 residues. The CDR3 DNA reads TGCAGTGCTAGAGATGGGGTCCCCACCGAGCAGTACTTC. Residues: CSARDGVPTEQYF.

This clonotype was found many times. The chain uses TRBV7-2 and TRBJ2-5; D call uncertain. The V gene lost 6 bases and the J gene lost 5 bases, with 10 bases spanning the gap. Per germline, CDR1 SGHTA and CDR2 FQGNSA. The CDR3 sequence is 12 residues long. CDR3 coding DNA: TGTGCCAGCAGTTTTAATTTTGAGACCCAGTACTTC. It yields the protein CASSFNFETQYF.